The 29 T cell receptor beta chains below all came from one sample that was sequenced in a study of blood T cell repertoires in COVID-19. Sequenced by immunoSEQ multiplex PCR; TCRdb stores in-frame clones only, minus some. The sample has under 95,000 clones; around 88% are singletons. Source material: peripheral blood. The receptors were sampled from a man in his fifties or sixties with acute or convalescent COVID-19.

The chain recombines TRBV6-6 with TRBJ1-1; D might be TRBD1 (5 bases). The germline V gene encodes CDR1 MNHNY and CDR2 SVGAGI (reference sequence). V lost 4 bases, J lost 1 base, and 10 bases lay in between. The CDR3 loop spans 14 amino acids. CDR3 coding DNA: TGTGCCAGCAGTTCGCGGGGGAGGAACACTGAAGCTTTCTTT. Amino acid sequence: CASSSRGRNTEAFF.

The chain employs TRBV27 and TRBJ2-7; 7 bases line up with TRBD1. The CDR3 has 13 residues. Per the germline V gene, CDR1 is MNHEY and CDR2 is SMNVEV (reference sequence). The junction had 3 bases not matched to a gene; V was cut back by 3 bases and J by 4 bases. The CDR3 DNA follows: TGTGCCAGCAGTTTGACACAGGGGTACGAGCAGTACTTC. Amino acid sequence: CASSLTQGYEQYF.

The V call is TRBV15, the J call TRBJ2-3, with 7 positions matching TRBD1. The germline V gene has CDR1 LNHNV and CDR2 YYDKDF (reference sequence). V lost 2 bases and J lost 7; bases outside the gene matches: 9. This CDR3 comprises 15 residues. In DNA form, the CDR3 reads TGTGCCACCAGCAGATTAGGACAGGCCTTGAATACGCAGTATTTT. Amino acids: CATSRLGQALNTQYF.

The chain combines TRBV7-3 with TRBJ1-1; TRBD1 is a possible D gene (5 bases). The CDR3 has 13 amino acids. The germline CDR1 and CDR2 sequences are SGHTA and FQGTGA. The ends were cut back, 5 bases at V and 2 bases at J, with 9 bases in the middle. The CDR3 sequence is CASSQGQNTEAFF. The CDR3, as DNA: TGTGCCAGCAGCCAGGGTCAAAACACTGAAGCTTTCTTT. Together with reference TRBV7-3 and TRBJ1-1, the CDR3 gives the full variable domain: GAGVSQTPSNKVTEKGKYVELRCDPISGHTALYWYRQSLGQGPEFLIYFQGTGAADDSGLPNDRFFAVRPEGSVSTLKIQRTERGDSAVYLCASSQGQNTEAFFGQGTRLTVV.

This chain uses TRBV13 with TRBJ2-4; possibly TRBD1 for D (6 bases). Germline V gives CDR1 PRHDT, CDR2 FYEKMQ (reference sequence). V lost 5 bases to trimming and J lost 0 bases, with 20 bases between them. This CDR3 spans 18 amino acids. DNA for the CDR3: TGTGCCAGCAGCAGCCGAACGACAGGCCTACTAGCCAAAAACATTCAGTACTTC. Protein sequence: CASSSRTTGLLAKNIQYF.

The chain employs TRBV19 and TRBJ1-4, with 7 bases matching TRBD1. Looked up from germline, CDR1 is LNHDA and CDR2 is SQIVND (reference sequence). Germline trimming cut 5 bases from V and 4 bases from J; bases unmatched to any gene: 7. There are 15 residues in the CDR3. The CDR3 DNA follows: TGTGCCAGTAGTTCACAAGGGGGCTTTAATGAAAAACTGTTTTTT. Protein: CASSSQGGFNEKLFF.

The rearrangement links TRBV2 to TRBJ1-2; TRBD1 aligns across 7 bases. Germline lookup yields CDR1 SNHLY and CDR2 FYNNEI. The ends lost 2 bases at V and 7 bases at J; junction bases unmatched: 4. The CDR3 loop spans 13 amino acids. The CDR3 protein is CASSEWWTGGYTF. The CDR3 coding sequence is TGTGCCAGCAGTGAATGGTGGACAGGTGGCTACACCTTC.

The chain is built from TRBV4-2 and TRBJ1-1, with 10 bases aligning to TRBD1. The CDR3 runs to 17 residues. J gave up 8 bases and V 3 bases, and 15 bases lay outside the gene matches. From germline, CDR1 is LGHNA and CDR2 YNFKEQ. The CDR3 sequence is CASSQEDRGLPGPEAFF. For the CDR3, the DNA is TGTGCCAGCAGCCAGGAAGACAGGGGGCTACCCGGCCCCGAAGCTTTCTTT.

The chain couples TRBV12-3 or TRBV12-4 to TRBJ2-3; D is perhaps TRBD1 (6 bases). The CDR3 runs 13 residues. The V gene lost 6 bases and the J gene lost 5 bases, with 12 bases spanning the gap. The CDR3 here is CASRQTGQDTQYF. The CDR3 DNA follows: TGTGCCAGCAGGCAGACAGGCCAAGATACGCAGTATTTT.

The chain joins TRBV10-3 to TRBJ1-4; TRBD1 is a possible D gene (6 bases). CDR3 length: 17 residues. The germline gives CDR1 ENHRY, CDR2 SYGVKD. V lost 0 bases and J 4 bases, leaving 15 bases between the germline ends. This CDR3 reads CAISESGRQAINEKLFF. CDR3 nucleotide sequence: TGTGCCATCAGTGAGTCAGGCCGACAGGCAATTAATGAAAAACTGTTTTTT.

The chain links TRBV25-1 to TRBJ2-7; 10 nucleotides align to TRBD1. J lost 2 bases, V lost 3 bases, and 1 base had no gene match. The CDR3 is made up of 14 amino acids. In germline, CDR1 is MGHDK, CDR2 SYGVNS. The CDR3 DNA reads TGTGCCAGCAGTGACGGGACAGGGGCCTACGAGCAGTACTTC. It yields the protein CASSDGTGAYEQYF.

The V gene is TRBV4-3, the J gene TRBJ1-2; D perhaps matches TRBD1 (5 bases). The germline V gene has CDR1 LGHNA and CDR2 YSLEER. This CDR3 is 16 amino acids long. V shed 0 bases and J shed 3 bases, with 14 bases lying between them. DNA for the CDR3: TGCGCCAGCAGCCAAGATCTGGGCAGGGCGGACTATGGCTACACCTTC. It encodes CASSQDLGRADYGYTF.

The genes are TRBV28 and TRBJ1-6, with a possible D match to TRBD1 (6 bases). The CDR3 extends over 14 amino acids. The V gene's germline CDR1 is MDHEN and CDR2 SYDVKM. The V end lost 10 bases, the J end lost 3 bases, and 13 bases lay between the germline ends. CDR3 sequence (DNA): TGTGCCACCGTAACAGGGAACTATAATTCACCCCTCCACTTT. Translation: CATVTGNYNSPLHF.

The J gene is TRBJ2-5, the V gene TRBV27; D unresolved. This CDR3 contains 13 residues. Germline CDR1 MNHEY, CDR2 SMNVEV (reference sequence). V lost 2 bases, J lost 1 base, and 5 bases lay in between. The CDR3 is CASSLTAQETQYF. CDR3 bases: TGTGCCAGCAGTTTAACAGCCCAAGAGACCCAGTACTTC.

The V gene is TRBV19, the J gene TRBJ1-2; D not certain. Per germline, CDR1 LNHDA and CDR2 SQIVND (reference sequence). The CDR3 spans 12 residues. Trimming cost V 5 bases and J 8 bases, with 12 bases left between them. CDR3 in DNA: TGTGCCAGTAGTCCGTATATGAGGGGCTACACCTTC. Translation gives CASSPYMRGYTF.

The chain joins TRBV24-1 to TRBJ2-4, with D perhaps TRBD2 (7 bases). With 11 bases removed from V and 0 bases from J, the gap between germline ends came to 10 bases. The CDR3 runs to 13 residues. Germline lookup yields CDR1 KGHDR and CDR2 SFDVKD. The CDR3 region has the DNA TGTGCCAACGGGGGGCTAGCCAAAAACATTCAGTACTTC. It codes for CANGGLAKNIQYF.

This chain links TRBV7-2 with TRBJ2-4; 15 bases align to TRBD2. The junction had 6 bases not matched to a gene; V was cut back by 6 bases and J by 9 bases. CDR3 length: 15 amino acids. In germline, CDR1 is SGHTA, CDR2 FQGNSA. This CDR3 is CASRGTSGGWAIQYF. DNA for the CDR3: TGTGCCAGCAGAGGGACTAGCGGGGGGTGGGCCATTCAGTACTTC.

The chain couples TRBV2 to TRBJ1-2, with D possibly matching TRBD1 (6 bases). In germline, CDR1 is SNHLY, CDR2 FYNNEI. The V gene lost 7 bases and the J gene lost 7 bases, with 19 bases spanning the gap. The CDR3 contains 14 residues. The CDR3 coding sequence is TGTGCCAGCACCGACACCTTAGACAGGCCTGGCTACACCTTC. Its translation: CASTDTLDRPGYTF.

This rearrangement joins TRBV18 to TRBJ2-7, with 10 bases matching TRBD2. After removal of 5 bases from V and 3 bases from J, the junction contained 7 bases not matched to a gene. The CDR3 loop spans 15 amino acids. CDR1 and CDR2 (germline): KGHSH, LQKENI. CDR3 protein: CASSSLAGAVYEQYF. CDR3 DNA sequence: TGTGCCAGCTCATCGCTAGCGGGGGCCGTCTACGAGCAGTACTTC.

The V and J genes are TRBV7-9 and TRBJ2-3; D is possibly TRBD2 (6 bases). Trimming took 6 bases from V and 0 from J, leaving 25 bases between them. CDR3 length equals 19 residues. CDR1 is SEHNR, CDR2 FQNEAQ, per germline (reference sequence). CDR3 bases: TGTGCCAGCAGTCGCGGGGTAACCGGGACGCGAGGTAGCACAGATACGCAGTATTTT. Amino acid sequence: CASSRGVTGTRGSTDTQYF. The variable domain in full, completed from reference TRBV7-9 and TRBJ2-3, reads DTGVSQNPRHKITKRGQNVTFRCDPISEHNRLYWYRQTLGQGPEFLTYFQNEAQLEKSRLLSDRFSAERPKGSFSTLEIQRTEQGDSAMYLCASSRGVTGTRGSTDTQYFGPGTRLTVL.

The chain links TRBV5-6 to TRBJ1-5; the match to TRBD1 covers 12 bases. Trimming cost V 0 bases and J 6 bases; bases outside gene matches: 10. CDR3 size: 18 residues. CDR1 is SGHDT and CDR2 is YYEEEE in the germline V gene. The CDR3 DNA is TGTGCCAGCAGCTTGGCCGGGACAGGGGGCGGCCGGGGTCAGCCCCAGCATTTT. This encodes CASSLAGTGGGRGQPQHF.

Only a few counts were recorded for this clone. The V and J genes are TRBV6-5 and TRBJ1-1, with TRBD1 matching over 8 bases. This CDR3 comprises 15 residues. V trimming: 7 bases; J trimming: 2 bases; junction bases outside the gene matches: 9. Germline V lookup: CDR1 MNHEY, CDR2 SVGAGI. The CDR3 sequence is CASMDRVGPNTEAFF. CDR3 nucleotides: TGTGCCAGCATGGACAGGGTAGGCCCTAACACTGAAGCTTTCTTT.

The chain is built from TRBV24-1 and TRBJ2-7; 7 bases are a match to TRBD2. The J call may not be correct, given that the DNA end is closer to TRBJ2-5. Germline-derived CDR1 and CDR2 are KGHDR and SFDVKD. This CDR3 has 16 amino acids. The CDR3 loop is CATSSIGGGLQETQYF. In DNA form, the CDR3 reads TGTGCCACCAGTAGTATTGGGGGGGGACTCCAAGAGACCCAGTACTTC.

CDR3 protein: CASSESRGPSEAFF. In DNA, the CDR3 is TGCGCCAGCAGTGAGTCCAGGGGACCCTCTGAAGCTTTCTTT. The chain uses TRBV10-1 and TRBJ1-1; a weak D match, TRBD1 (6 bases). Trimming removed 0 bases from V and 6 bases from J, with 11 bases in between. The CDR3 runs 14 residues. Germline V gene lookup returns CDR1 WNHNN and CDR2 SYGVQD (reference sequence).

This clone was seen only once. The chain has TRBV20-1 and TRBJ1-3; D ambiguous. The V end was cut by 3 bases, the J end by 2 bases, with 8 bases between. The germline CDR1 and CDR2 sequences are DFQATT and SNEGSKA (reference sequence). The CDR3 runs to 13 residues. The CDR3 region has the DNA TGCAGTGCTAGTACTTCCGCTGGAAACACCATATATTTT. This translates into CSASTSAGNTIYF.

The genes are TRBV4-2 and TRBJ1-2, with D tentatively TRBD1 (6 bases). V was trimmed by 1 base and J by 4 bases, leaving 10 bases between them. The germline CDR1 and CDR2 sequences are LGHNA and YNFKEQ. CDR3 length: 14 residues. CDR3 region: CASSQATGSYGYTF. In DNA form, the CDR3 reads TGTGCCAGCAGCCAAGCGACAGGTTCCTATGGCTACACCTTC.

This chain uses TRBV20-1 with TRBJ1-1; D is undetermined. Trimming shortened V by 6 bases and J by 10 bases, and 15 bases separated the two germline ends. Germline lookup yields CDR1 DFQATT and CDR2 SNEGSKA (reference sequence). This CDR3 region has 11 residues. The CDR3 region has the DNA TGCAGTGCATTGACAAGGATGGGAGCTTTCTTT. Translation gives CSALTRMGAFF.

The J gene is TRBJ2-7, the V gene TRBV30; 7 nucleotides line up with TRBD2. With 0 bases clipped from V and 1 base from J, the junction kept 6 bases outside the gene matches. This CDR3 region has 15 residues. Germline V gene sequence: CDR1 GTSNPN, CDR2 SVGIG (reference sequence). The CDR3 sequence is CAWSVWDGGSYEQYF. The CDR3 DNA reads as TGTGCCTGGAGTGTTTGGGACGGGGGGTCCTACGAGCAGTACTTC.

V and J are TRBV7-2 and TRBJ1-2, with D unresolved. The germline gives CDR1 SGHTA, CDR2 FQGNSA. CDR3 length equals 13 residues. V gave up 2 bases and J gave up 2 bases, with 6 bases separating them. The CDR3: CASSLPGNYGYTF. The DNA for the CDR3 is TGTGCCAGCAGCTTACCCGGGAACTATGGCTACACCTTC.